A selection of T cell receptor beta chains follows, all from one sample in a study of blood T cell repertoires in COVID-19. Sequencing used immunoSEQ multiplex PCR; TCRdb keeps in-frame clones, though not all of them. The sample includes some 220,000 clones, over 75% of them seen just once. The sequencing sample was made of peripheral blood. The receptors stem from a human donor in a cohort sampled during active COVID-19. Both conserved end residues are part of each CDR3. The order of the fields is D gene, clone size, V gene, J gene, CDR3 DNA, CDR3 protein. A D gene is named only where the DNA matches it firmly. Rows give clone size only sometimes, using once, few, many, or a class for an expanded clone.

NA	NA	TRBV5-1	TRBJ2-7	TGCGCCAGCAGCGCGGGGCGAAGAGAGTCTTACGAGCAGTACTTC	CASSAGRRESYEQYF
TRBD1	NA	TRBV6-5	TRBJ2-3	TGTGCCAGCAGTTCACAGGGGGTAGATACGCAGTATTTT	CASSSQGVDTQYF
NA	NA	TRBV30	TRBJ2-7	TGTGCCTGGACCTGGACGGACTTAACCTACGAGCAGTACTTC	CAWTWTDLTYEQYF
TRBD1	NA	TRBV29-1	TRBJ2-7	TGCAGCGTTAGGACAGGGGGCCACGAGCAGTACTTC	CSVRTGGHEQYF
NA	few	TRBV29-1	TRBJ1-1	TGCAGCGTTCTCCGCTCTACCGAAGCTTTCTTT	CSVLRSTEAFF
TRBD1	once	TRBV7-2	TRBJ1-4	TGTGCCAGCAGCTACGGGGGACAGGGGTATGAAAAACTGTTTTTT	CASSYGGQGYEKLFF
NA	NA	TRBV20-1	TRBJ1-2	TGCAGTGCTAGTTCGGGGGGCTATGGCTACACCTTC	CSASSGGYGYTF
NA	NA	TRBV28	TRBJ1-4	TGTGCCAGCAGTTTTTGGGGGGGATGGCGGTCTAATAATGAAAAACTGTTTTTT	CASSFWGGWRSNNEKLFF
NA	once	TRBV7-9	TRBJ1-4	TGTGCCAGCAGCTTCGGACAGTCTAATGAAAAACTGTTTTTT	CASSFGQSNEKLFF
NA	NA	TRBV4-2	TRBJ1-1	TGTGCCAGCAGCCAAGAGGTAGGGTCAGGGGCTTTCTTT	CASSQEVGSGAFF
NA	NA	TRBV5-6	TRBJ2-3	TGTGCCAGCAGCTTGTACCGTCAGCGGTCCACAGATACGCAGTATTTT	CASSLYRQRSTDTQYF
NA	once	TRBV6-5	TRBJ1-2	TGTGCCAGCAGTACTCGCAGAGGTTCCTATGGCTACACCTTC	CASSTRRGSYGYTF
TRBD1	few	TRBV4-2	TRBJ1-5	TGTGCCAGCAGTCGGGACAGGTATAATCAGCCCCAGCATTTT	CASSRDRYNQPQHF
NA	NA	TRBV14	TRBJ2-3	TGTGCCAGCAGCCAAGAGTTGAGAGATACGCAGTATTTT	CASSQELRDTQYF
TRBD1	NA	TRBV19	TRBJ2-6	TGTGCCAGTAGTAGGTGGGACAGGGGAGGTTCTGGGGCCAACGTCCTGACTTTC	CASSRWDRGGSGANVLTF
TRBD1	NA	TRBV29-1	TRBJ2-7	TGCAGCGTCCGGACAGGGAGTGGCGAGCAGTACTTC	CSVRTGSGEQYF
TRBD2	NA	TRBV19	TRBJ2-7	TGTGCCAGTAGTATAAGTATAGGGAGGGACTACGAGCAGTACTTC	CASSISIGRDYEQYF
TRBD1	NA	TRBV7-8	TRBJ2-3	TGTGCCAGCAGCTTTGACAGGGGGCGGGATACGCAGTATTTT	CASSFDRGRDTQYF
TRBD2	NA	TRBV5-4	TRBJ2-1	TGTGCCAGCAGCTTGATGGTTCTAGCGGGAGCTCAAAGCAATGAGCAGTTCTTC	CASSLMVLAGAQSNEQFF
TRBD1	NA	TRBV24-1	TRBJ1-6	TGTGCCACCATTCGGGGACAGCTCAATAATTCACCCCTCCACTTT	CATIRGQLNNSPLHF
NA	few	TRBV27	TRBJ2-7	TGTGCCAGCAGCTCTTACAGGGAGAAGGGTTCGTACTTC	CASSSYREKGSYF
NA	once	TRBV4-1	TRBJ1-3	TGCGCCAGCAGCCAAGAACAGACAAACTCTGGAAACACCATATATTTT	CASSQEQTNSGNTIYF
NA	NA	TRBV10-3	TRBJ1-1	TGTGCCATCTCCAAGCCCGGGGTCGAAGCTTTCTTT	CAISKPGVEAFF
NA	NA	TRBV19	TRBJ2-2	TGTGCCAGTAGTATGAGAGGTGGAGGGCAGTTATTTTACACCGGGGAGCTGTTTTTT	CASSMRGGGQLFYTGELFF
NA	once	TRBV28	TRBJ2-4	TGTGCCAGCAGACCGGGTTTGGCCAAAAACATTCAGTACTTC	CASRPGLAKNIQYF
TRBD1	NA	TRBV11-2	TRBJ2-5	TGTGCCAGCAGCTTATGGACCGGGACAGGAATAGAGACCCAGTACTTC	CASSLWTGTGIETQYF
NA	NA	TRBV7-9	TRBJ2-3	TGTGCCAGCAGAGGGGCAGGTAGCACAGATACGCAGTATTTT	CASRGAGSTDTQYF
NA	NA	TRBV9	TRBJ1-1	TGTGCCAGCAGCGTAGGAGGGTCGTGGGGGCTCATGAACACTGAAGCTTTCTTT	CASSVGGSWGLMNTEAFF
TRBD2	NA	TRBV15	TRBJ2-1	TGTGCCACCAGTACAAGCGGGAGCCGATACAATGAGCAGTTCTTC	CATSTSGSRYNEQFF
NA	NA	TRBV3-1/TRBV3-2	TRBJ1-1	TGTGCCAGCAGCCAAGACGTGTACAGTAAAGCTTTCTTT	CASSQDVYSKAFF
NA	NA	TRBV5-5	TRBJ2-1	TGTGCCAGCAGCTTGGATGAGGGGGTGATCGATGAGCAGTTCTTC	CASSLDEGVIDEQFF
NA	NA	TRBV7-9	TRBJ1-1	TGTGCCAGCAGCTTAGGCGGACTCGGTAACACTGAAGCTTTCTTT	CASSLGGLGNTEAFF
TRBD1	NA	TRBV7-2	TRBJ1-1	TGTGCCAGCAGCTTAATTGGAGGGGTCCAGGGGGGCACTGAAGCTTTCTTT	CASSLIGGVQGGTEAFF